This T cell receptor beta chain stems from a study of immune cell composition in non-small cell lung cancer. Template was genomic DNA from frozen, unsorted single-cell suspensions. The CDR3 extends over 14 amino acids. Trimming removed 5 bases at V and 4 bases at J, with 15 bases between. Germline CDR1 MDHEN, CDR2 SYDVKM. Profiling relied on immunoSEQ multiplex PCR, and the TCRdb table lists in-frame clones only, not all of them. The sample lists about 5,000 clones; about 83% were seen once. Sequencing input: lung tumor tissue. The V and J genes are TRBV28 and TRBJ2-7, with D hard to call. The receptor comes from a human donor with non-small cell lung cancer. In DNA form, the CDR3 reads TGTGCCAGCAGTCTCCAAACGTCCTGGTACGAGCAGTACTTC. The encoded protein is CASSLQTSWYEQYF.